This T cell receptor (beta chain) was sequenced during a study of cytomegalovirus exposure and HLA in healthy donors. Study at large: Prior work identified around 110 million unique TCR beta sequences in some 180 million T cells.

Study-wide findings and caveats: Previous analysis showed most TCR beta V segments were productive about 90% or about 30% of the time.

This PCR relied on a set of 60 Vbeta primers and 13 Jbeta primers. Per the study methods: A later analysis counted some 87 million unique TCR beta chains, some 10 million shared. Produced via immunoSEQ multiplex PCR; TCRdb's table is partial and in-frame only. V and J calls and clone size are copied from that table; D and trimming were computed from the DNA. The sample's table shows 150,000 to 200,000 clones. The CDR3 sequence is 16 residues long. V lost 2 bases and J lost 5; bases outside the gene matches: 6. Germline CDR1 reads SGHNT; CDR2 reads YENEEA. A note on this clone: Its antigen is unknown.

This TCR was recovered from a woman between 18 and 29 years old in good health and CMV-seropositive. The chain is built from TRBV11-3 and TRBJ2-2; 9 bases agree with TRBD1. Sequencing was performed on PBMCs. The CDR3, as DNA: TGTGCCAGCAGCTTATCGGGAGGACAGGGGACCGGGGAGCTGTTTTTT. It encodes CASSLSGGQGTGELFF. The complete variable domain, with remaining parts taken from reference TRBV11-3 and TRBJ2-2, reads EAGVVQSPRYKIIEKKQPVAFWCNPISGHNTLYWYLQNLGQGPELLIRYENEEAVDDSQLPKDRFSAERLKGVDSTLKIQPAELGDSAVYLCASSLSGGQGTGELFFGEGSRLTVL.